This T cell receptor beta chain was profiled in a study of blood T cell repertoires in COVID-19. TCRdb's copy holds only in-frame clones and misses some; the assay was immunoSEQ multiplex PCR. The sample includes hundreds of thousands of clones, approximately 89% of them seen just once. The CDR3 extends over 14 amino acids. The junction had 6 bases not matched to a gene; V was cut back by 7 bases and J by 6 bases. CDR1 and CDR2 (germline): SNHLY, FYNNEI. The Seattle patients, enrolled during active infection, were followed longitudinally. Sequencing input: peripheral blood. The receptor was isolated from a man aged 18 to 30 with COVID-19, enrolled during active disease. The chain combines TRBV2 with TRBJ2-2; 9 bases are shared with TRBD2. The CDR3 loop reads CASNGGGGAGELFF. CDR3 in DNA: TGTGCCAGCAACGGTGGCGGGGGGGCCGGGGAGCTGTTTTTT.